This T cell receptor (beta chain) was obtained from a study of blood T cell repertoires in COVID-19. At the level of the study: Acute and convalescent COVID-19 samples came from the United States, Italy and Spain. T cells, B-cell-depleted T cells, or PBMCs provided the cDNA or gDNA that served as material.

The V end was cut by 2 bases, the J end by 5 bases, with 15 bases between. This CDR3 has 15 residues. Germline V lookup: CDR1 KGHSH, CDR2 LQKENI. As processed by the authors: Using reference gene primer amplification, nucleated cell counts were estimated. Only in-frame clones appear in the TCRdb table, and some are missing; sequencing was by immunoSEQ multiplex PCR. V and J calls and clone size are those listed in that table; D and trimming were worked out from the DNA. Of around 42,000 clones listed, under 85% are singletons. The clonotype originates from a woman over 75 with acute or convalescent COVID-19. The rearrangement links TRBV18 to TRBJ1-1; maybe TRBD1 (5 bases). Sequencing input: peripheral blood. The CDR3 DNA follows: TGTGCCAGCTCACCATTACGTGCGGGGCCTACTGAAGCTTTCTTT. Amino acids: CASSPLRAGPTEAFF.